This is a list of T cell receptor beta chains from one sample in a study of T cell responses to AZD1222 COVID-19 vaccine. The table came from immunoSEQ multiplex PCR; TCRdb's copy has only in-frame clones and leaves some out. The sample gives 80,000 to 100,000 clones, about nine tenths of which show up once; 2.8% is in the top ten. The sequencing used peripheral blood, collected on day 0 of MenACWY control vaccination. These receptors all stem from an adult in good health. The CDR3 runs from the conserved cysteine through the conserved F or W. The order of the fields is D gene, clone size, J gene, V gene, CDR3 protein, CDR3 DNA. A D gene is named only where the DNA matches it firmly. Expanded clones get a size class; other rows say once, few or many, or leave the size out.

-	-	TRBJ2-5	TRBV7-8	CASSYAVAGQETQYF	TGTGCCAGCAGCTATGCGGTAGCAGGCCAAGAGACCCAGTACTTC
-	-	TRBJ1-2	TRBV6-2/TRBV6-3	CASSYPGTPGYTF	TGTGCCAGCAGTTACCCCGGTACACCGGGCTACACCTTC
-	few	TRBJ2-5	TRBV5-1	CASSLGGGGLQETQYF	TGCGCCAGCAGCTTGGGTGGCGGGGGCCTGCAAGAGACCCAGTACTTC
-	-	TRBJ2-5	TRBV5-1	CASSGRGAGQETQYF	TGCGCCAGCAGCGGGCGGGGAGCCGGCCAAGAGACCCAGTACTTC
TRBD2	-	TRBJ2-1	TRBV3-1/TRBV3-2	CASSFLAGANEQFF	TGTGCCAGCAGCTTTCTAGCGGGGGCCAATGAGCAGTTCTTC
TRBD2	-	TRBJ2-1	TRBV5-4	CASSLFSGGAWGDEQFF	TGTGCCAGCAGCTTATTTAGCGGGGGGGCCTGGGGAGATGAGCAGTTCTTC
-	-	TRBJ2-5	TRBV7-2	CASSSSSGRGETQYF	TGTGCCAGCAGTTCCAGTTCGGGCAGGGGTGAGACCCAGTACTTC
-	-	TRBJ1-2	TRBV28	CASSLITFANYGYTF	TGTGCCAGCAGTTTAATAACCTTTGCTAACTATGGCTACACCTTC
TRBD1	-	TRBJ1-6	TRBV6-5	CASSYSGQPNSPLHF	TGTGCCAGCAGTTACTCGGGACAGCCCAATTCACCCCTCCACTTT
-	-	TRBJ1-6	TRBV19	CASSISGTSNSPLHF	TGTGCCAGTAGTATTTCAGGGACGAGTAATTCACCCCTCCACTTT
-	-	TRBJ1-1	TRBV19	CASAPMGAITEAFF	TGTGCCAGTGCCCCGATGGGGGCAATTACTGAAGCTTTCTTT
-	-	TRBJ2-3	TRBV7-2	CASSLDQMYATDTQYF	TGTGCCAGCAGCCTGGACCAGATGTACGCCACAGATACGCAGTATTTT
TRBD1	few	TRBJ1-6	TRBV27	CASSGTGDNSPLHF	TGTGCCAGCAGTGGGACAGGGGATAATTCACCCCTCCACTTT
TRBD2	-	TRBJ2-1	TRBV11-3	CASSLGPLAGGNNEQFF	TGTGCCAGCAGCTTAGGTCCCCTAGCGGGGGGGAACAATGAGCAGTTCTTC
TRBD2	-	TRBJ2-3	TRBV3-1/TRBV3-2	CASSQDTQGLATDTQYF	TGTGCCAGCAGCCAAGATACCCAGGGACTAGCGACAGATACGCAGTATTTT
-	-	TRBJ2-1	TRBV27	CASSQDDSSYNEQFF	TGTGCCAGCAGTCAAGATGACAGCTCCTACAATGAGCAGTTCTTC
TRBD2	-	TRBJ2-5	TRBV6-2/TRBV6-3	CASSRLAGEIQETQYF	TGTGCCAGCAGCCGACTAGCGGGGGAAATCCAAGAGACCCAGTACTTC
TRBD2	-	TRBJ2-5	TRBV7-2	CASSLGASGGSETQYF	TGTGCCAGCAGCTTAGGAGCTAGCGGGGGTTCAGAGACCCAGTACTTC
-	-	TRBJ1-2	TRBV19	CASRRGEEVNYGYTF	TGTGCCAGTAGGCGAGGGGAAGAGGTTAACTATGGCTACACCTTC
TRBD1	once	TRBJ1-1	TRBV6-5	CASTRQGFGTEAFF	TGTGCCAGCACCCGACAGGGATTCGGCACTGAAGCTTTCTTT
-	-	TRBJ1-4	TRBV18	CASSVNLGEKLFF	TGTGCCAGCTCAGTTAACCTTGGGGAAAAACTGTTTTTT
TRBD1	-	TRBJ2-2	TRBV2	CASSQQGADTGELFF	TGTGCCAGCAGTCAACAGGGGGCTGACACCGGGGAGCTGTTTTTT
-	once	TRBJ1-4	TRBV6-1	CASGGEKLFF	TGTGCGAGTGGGGGGGAAAAACTGTTTTTT
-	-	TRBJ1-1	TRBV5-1	CASSFTESNTEAFF	TGCGCCAGCAGTTTCACCGAATCGAACACTGAAGCTTTCTTT
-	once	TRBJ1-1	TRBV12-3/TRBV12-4	CASSPPQATEAFF	TGTGCCAGCAGCCCTCCCCAGGCCACTGAAGCTTTCTTT
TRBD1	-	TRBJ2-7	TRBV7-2	CASSSGQVYEQYF	TGTGCCAGCAGCTCCGGACAGGTCTACGAGCAGTACTTC
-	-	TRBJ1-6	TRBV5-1	CASSLESTGNSPLHF	TGCGCCAGCAGCTTGGAGTCCACAGGGAATTCACCCCTCCACTTT
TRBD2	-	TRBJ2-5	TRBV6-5	CASTQSGVGTQYF	TGTGCCAGCACTCAGAGCGGGGTAGGGACCCAGTACTTC
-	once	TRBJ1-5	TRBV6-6	CASSASSNQPQHF	TGTGCCAGCAGCGCATCGAGCAATCAGCCCCAGCATTTT
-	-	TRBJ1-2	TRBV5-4	CASSTEGGRPYGYTF	TGTGCCAGCAGCACGGAGGGCGGCAGGCCCTATGGCTACACCTTC
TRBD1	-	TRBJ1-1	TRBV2	CASSIQGNLSEAFF	TGTGCCAGCAGTATACAGGGGAATTTATCTGAAGCTTTCTTT
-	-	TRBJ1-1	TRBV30	CAWTLTGLNTEAFF	TGTGCCTGGACTTTGACCGGCCTGAACACTGAAGCTTTCTTT
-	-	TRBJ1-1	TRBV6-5	CASSYRMNTEAFF	TGTGCCAGCAGTTACAGAATGAACACTGAAGCTTTCTTT
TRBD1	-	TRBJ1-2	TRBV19	CASSPSHRGHPNNYGYTF	TGTGCCAGTAGTCCCTCCCACAGGGGGCACCCTAATAACTATGGCTACACCTTC
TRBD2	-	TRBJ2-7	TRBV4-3	CASSQSASGGVSYEQYF	TGCGCCAGCAGCCAATCGGCTAGCGGGGGTGTAAGCTACGAGCAGTACTTC
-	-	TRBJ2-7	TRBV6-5	CASSYSTLGEQYF	TGTGCCAGCAGTTACTCGACGTTAGGGGAGCAGTACTTC
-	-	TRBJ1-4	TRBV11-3	CASSLFFSGMGEKLFF	TGTGCCAGCAGCTTATTTTTTTCCGGGATGGGTGAAAAACTGTTTTTT
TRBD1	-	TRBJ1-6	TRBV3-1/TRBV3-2	CASSQGPRGQGSPLHF	TGTGCCAGCAGCCAAGGGCCCAGGGGGCAGGGTTCACCCCTCCACTTT
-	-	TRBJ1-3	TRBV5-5	CASSLSDSGNTIYF	TGTGCCAGCAGCTTGAGTGACTCTGGAAACACCATATATTTT
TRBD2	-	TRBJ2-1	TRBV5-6	CASRFGGNEQFF	TGTGCCAGCAGATTCGGGGGGAATGAGCAGTTCTTC
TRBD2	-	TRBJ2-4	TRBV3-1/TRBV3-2	CASSLTSSGGLLAKNIQYF	TGTGCCAGCAGCCTCACCTCTAGCGGGGGGCTCTTAGCCAAAAACATTCAGTACTTC
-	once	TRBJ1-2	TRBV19	CASTLLGGGRDYGYTF	TGTGCCAGTACCCTACTCGGAGGGGGGCGAGACTATGGCTACACCTTC
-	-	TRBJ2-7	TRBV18	CASSPLDEQYF	TGTGCCAGCTCACCATTGGACGAGCAGTACTTC
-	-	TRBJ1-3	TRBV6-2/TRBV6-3	CASTPLGRGFSSGNTIYF	TGTGCCAGCACCCCGTTGGGCAGGGGCTTCAGCTCTGGAAACACCATATATTTT